One and the same sample provided the 19 T cell receptor beta chains below, sequenced in a study of T cell changes during pregnancy in multiple sclerosis. Here immunoSEQ multiplex PCR was the method, and the copy in TCRdb shows in-frame clones only, minus some. The profile shows tens of thousands of clones, roughly 90% of them singletons. Sequences were derived from CD8+ T cells from peripheral blood mononuclear cells, sampled in the third trimester of pregnancy. The receptors originated from a female donor with multiple sclerosis, enrolled in a pregnancy study.

The chain joins TRBV7-9 to TRBJ2-3; D is possibly TRBD2 (6 bases). Per germline, CDR1 SEHNR and CDR2 FQNEAQ (reference sequence). Trimming pared 6 bases from V and 3 bases from J, leaving 19 bases between. The CDR3 runs to 16 residues. The DNA for the CDR3 is TGTGCCAGCAGACGACTGAACCGGGACTTTACAGATACGCAGTATTTT. Translated: CASRRLNRDFTDTQYF.

Points on this clone: Distinct nucleotide sequences in the sample also encode this CDR3. This chain joins TRBV6-1 and TRBJ2-1; TRBD2 might be the D (5 bases). The germline V gene encodes CDR1 MNHNS and CDR2 SASEGT. Trimming took 0 bases from V and 4 from J, leaving 10 bases between them. The CDR3 is made up of 15 amino acids. The DNA for the CDR3 is TGTGCCAGCAGTGAAGCGGGAGAAGGTTACAATGAGCAGTTCTTC. It encodes CASSEAGEGYNEQFF.

This clone was recorded only once. This chain joins TRBV5-4 and TRBJ2-2, with 7 bases matching TRBD2. V trimming: 0 bases; J trimming: 6 bases; junction bases outside the gene matches: 8. Germline CDR1 and CDR2: SGHNT and YYREEE (reference sequence). The CDR3 is 16 amino acids. CDR3 in DNA: TGTGCCAGCAGCTTGGTGGCGGGAGTTACGGCCGGGGAGCTGTTTTTT. Protein product: CASSLVAGVTAGELFF.

The rearrangement uses TRBV4-3 and TRBJ2-7; D not certain. The CDR3 loop spans 14 amino acids. V lost 0 bases and J 0 bases, leaving 6 bases between the germline ends. The V gene's germline CDR1 is LGHNA and CDR2 YSLEER. The CDR3 here is CASSQESYSYEQYF. The CDR3 coding sequence is TGCGCCAGCAGCCAAGAGTCCTACTCCTACGAGCAGTACTTC.

The rearrangement joins TRBV29-1 to TRBJ2-1; unclear D gene. The CDR3 runs 14 residues. V was shortened by 6 bases and J by 4 bases, with 16 bases between the two germline ends. Germline V lookup: CDR1 SQVTM, CDR2 ANQGSEA. The CDR3 loop reads CSVSPERRYNEQFF. CDR3 nucleotides: TGCAGCGTATCGCCCGAGCGACGTTACAATGAGCAGTTCTTC.

This rearrangement joins TRBV6-4 to TRBJ2-1; 13 bases line up with TRBD2. This CDR3 comprises 16 residues. After removal of 7 bases from V and 8 bases from J, the junction contained 11 bases not matched to a gene. Germline V CDR1 and CDR2: MRHNA, SNTAGT. In DNA, the CDR3 is TGTGCCAGCACTCCGACTAGCGGGAGGCCTACCGATGAGCAGTTCTTC. Translation gives CASTPTSGRPTDEQFF.

This chain uses TRBV28 with TRBJ2-1; D might be TRBD2 (6 bases). CDR3 length: 15 residues. V lost 5 bases and J lost 3, with 14 bases in between. Germline V gives CDR1 MDHEN, CDR2 SYDVKM. CDR3 sequence reads: CASSPGTGLYNEQFF. The CDR3 DNA is TGTGCCAGCAGTCCCGGGACTGGGCTCTACAATGAGCAGTTCTTC.

CDR3 DNA: TGTGCCAGCAGCTTAGCGCTGAGCGGGAGTCGATACGAGCAGTACTTC. This translates into CASSLALSGSRYEQYF. The V gene is TRBV7-8, the J gene TRBJ2-7; 8 nucleotides match TRBD2. This CDR3 region has 16 residues. Germline CDR1 is SGHVS and CDR2 is FQNEAQ. The junction had 8 bases not matched to a gene; V was cut back by 0 bases and J by 4 bases. Full variable domain (missing parts from reference TRBV7-8 and TRBJ2-7): GAGVSQSPRYKVAKRGQDVALRCDPISGHVSLFWYQQALGQGPEFLTYFQNEAQLDKSGLPSDRFFAERPEGSVSTLKIQRTQQEDSAVYLCASSLALSGSRYEQYFGPGTRLTVT.

The chain couples TRBV29-1 to TRBJ2-2; no firm D call. V shed 2 bases and J shed 3 bases, with 10 bases lying between them. This CDR3 comprises 14 residues. Germline V lookup: CDR1 SQVTM, CDR2 ANQGSEA. CDR3 region: CSVELQAYTGELFF. In DNA, the CDR3 is TGCAGCGTTGAACTCCAGGCGTACACCGGGGAGCTGTTTTTT.

V usage is TRBV4-1 and J usage is TRBJ2-7; D is possibly TRBD2 (6 bases). This CDR3 comprises 16 residues. Germline values: CDR1 MGHRA, CDR2 YSYEKL. V shed 3 bases and J shed 1 base, with 16 bases lying between them. CDR3 coding DNA: TGCGCCAGCAGCCATACCGCGGCTAGCGCGTCCTACGAGCAGTACTTC. This translates into CASSHTAASASYEQYF.

The rearrangement joins TRBV4-1 to TRBJ2-7; 9 bases are a match to TRBD1. The V gene's germline CDR1 is MGHRA and CDR2 YSYEKL. This CDR3 region has 15 residues. Trimming removed 0 bases from V and 0 bases from J; junction bases left unmatched: 0. CDR3 nucleotides: TGCGCCAGCAGCCAAGAGGACAGGGGCTCCTACGAGCAGTACTTC. It encodes CASSQEDRGSYEQYF.

This sequence joins TRBV7-9 and TRBJ2-5, with D tentatively TRBD1 (6 bases). This CDR3 region has 13 residues. The germline V and J ends were trimmed by 5 bases and 4 bases, with 11 bases remaining between them. Per the germline V gene, CDR1 is SEHNR and CDR2 is FQNEAQ (reference sequence). The CDR3 region is CASSPRGRETQYF. In DNA, the CDR3 is TGTGCCAGCAGCCCCAGGGGAAGAGAGACCCAGTACTTC.

J is TRBJ2-3 and V is TRBV16; 11 bases map to TRBD2. The J segment lost 6 bases and the V segment lost 0 bases, leaving 5 bases of the junction unmatched. This CDR3 has 16 amino acids. The germline V gene has CDR1 KGHSY and CDR2 FQNENV. The CDR3 DNA reads TGTGCCAGCAGCCAATCGACTAGCGGGGCGGTCGATACGCAGTATTTT. Encoded protein: CASSQSTSGAVDTQYF.

DNA of the CDR3: TGTGCCAGCCGAGATAGGGACAGGGACTACGAGCAGTACTTC. This encodes CASRDRDRDYEQYF. The rearrangement joins TRBV2 to TRBJ2-7; 9 bases are a match to TRBD1. Unmatched junction bases numbered 8, after V lost 8 bases and J lost 3 bases. From germline, CDR1 is SNHLY and CDR2 FYNNEI. CDR3 length equals 14 residues.

The chain combines TRBV28 with TRBJ2-1, with 8 bases aligning to TRBD2. Germline CDR1 reads MDHEN; CDR2 reads SYDVKM. The CDR3 is made up of 14 amino acids. V was clipped by 5 bases and J by 5 bases; unmatched bases: 5. CDR3 bases: TGTGCCAGCAGTCGGGAGGGCTATAACAATGAGCAGTTCTTC. Its protein is CASSREGYNNEQFF.

The chain links TRBV7-2 to TRBJ2-1; 9 bases are a match to TRBD2. The CDR3 spans 18 residues. From germline, CDR1 is SGHTA and CDR2 FQGNSA. The ends lost 6 bases at V and 5 bases at J; junction bases unmatched: 17. CDR3 DNA: TGTGCCAGCAGGTCGAGACTAGCGGAGACGGGAATGGACAATGAGCAGTTCTTC. Its translation is CASRSRLAETGMDNEQFF.

The chain uses TRBV25-1 and TRBJ1-1; TRBD1 might be the D (6 bases). Germline V CDR1 and CDR2: MGHDK, SYGVNS. With 4 bases removed from V and 2 bases from J, the gap between germline ends came to 11 bases. The CDR3 has 14 amino acids. CDR3 sequence (DNA): TGTGCCAGCAGTGGATACAGGGATAACACTGAAGCTTTCTTT. Its protein is CASSGYRDNTEAFF. Filled out from reference TRBV25-1 and TRBJ1-1, the complete variable domain reads EADIYQTPRYLVIGTGKKITLECSQTMGHDKMYWYQQDPGMELHLIHYSYGVNSTEKGDLSSESTVSRIRTEHFPLTLESARPSHTSQYLCASSGYRDNTEAFFGQGTRLTVV.

CDR3 nucleotide sequence: TGTGCCAGCAGTTCTGGGACAGGGCATCCCTCCTACGAGCAGTACTTC. It encodes CASSSGTGHPSYEQYF. The J gene is TRBJ2-7, the V gene TRBV7-9; 9 bases fit TRBD1. Germline loops: CDR1 SEHNR, CDR2 FQNEAQ (reference sequence). The CDR3 is 16 residues long. Trimming cost V 6 bases and J 0 bases; bases outside gene matches: 9.

The J gene is TRBJ2-7, the V gene TRBV28, with 14 bases fitting TRBD2. Germline CDR1 and CDR2: MDHEN and SYDVKM. Trimming at V came to 5 bases and at J to 2 bases, leaving 8 bases not matched to a gene. This CDR3 contains 17 residues. CDR3 nucleotide sequence: TGTGCCAGCAGTCCGGGACTAGCGGGAGAAAGGACCTACGAGCAGTACTTC. Its translation: CASSPGLAGERTYEQYF. The whole variable domain, filled in from reference TRBV28 and TRBJ2-7, reads DVKVTQSSRYLVKRTGEKVFLECVQDMDHENMFWYRQDPGLGLRLIYFSYDVKMKEKGDIPEGYSVSREKKERFSLILESASTNQTSMYLCASSPGLAGERTYEQYFGPGTRLTVT.